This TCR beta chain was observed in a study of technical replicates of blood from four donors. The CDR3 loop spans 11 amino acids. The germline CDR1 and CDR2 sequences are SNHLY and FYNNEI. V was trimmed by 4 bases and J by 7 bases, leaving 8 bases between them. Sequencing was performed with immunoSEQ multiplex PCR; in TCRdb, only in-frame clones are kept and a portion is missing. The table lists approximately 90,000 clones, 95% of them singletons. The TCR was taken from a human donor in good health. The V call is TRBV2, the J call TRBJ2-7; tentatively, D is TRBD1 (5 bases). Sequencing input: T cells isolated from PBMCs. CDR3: CASSGYREQYF. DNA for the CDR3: TGTGCCAGCAGTGGTTACAGGGAGCAGTACTTC.